This entry features one TCR beta chain sequence. Its antigen is unidentified. The second PCR ran about 6 to 12 cycles with a sample-barcoded 5' primer and J-beta primers. Every sample returned 2.5 million or more CDR3-containing paired-end reads. TCRdb recomputed calls from the 5' RACE reads with MiXCR, one row per CDR3 protein. The table records some 1.5 million distinct CDR3 sequences, about 30% of them present only once. The source of the sample is a study of blood T cells in healthy people across ages. Turning to the study itself: In model experiments, template switching was able to capture about one barcoded beta molecule for every two T cells that were present.

Findings of the study overall: TCR beta diversity, measured per million T cells, fell in a roughly linear way with age. Long-lived donors exceeded aged donors in naive CD4+ cells and diversity.

Sequencing input: blood. The clonotype originates from a woman aged 25-40 years in good health.

The chain's CDR3 is CASSSAYWGDAEQYF. In nucleotides, the CDR3 is TGTGCCAGCAGCAGTGCGTACTGGGGAGATGCTGAGCAGTACTTC. The chain combines TRBV21-1 with TRBJ2-5; TRBD2 is the table's D call, not checked against the DNA. TRBV21-1 is tagged as a pseudogene. This CDR3 contains 15 residues.